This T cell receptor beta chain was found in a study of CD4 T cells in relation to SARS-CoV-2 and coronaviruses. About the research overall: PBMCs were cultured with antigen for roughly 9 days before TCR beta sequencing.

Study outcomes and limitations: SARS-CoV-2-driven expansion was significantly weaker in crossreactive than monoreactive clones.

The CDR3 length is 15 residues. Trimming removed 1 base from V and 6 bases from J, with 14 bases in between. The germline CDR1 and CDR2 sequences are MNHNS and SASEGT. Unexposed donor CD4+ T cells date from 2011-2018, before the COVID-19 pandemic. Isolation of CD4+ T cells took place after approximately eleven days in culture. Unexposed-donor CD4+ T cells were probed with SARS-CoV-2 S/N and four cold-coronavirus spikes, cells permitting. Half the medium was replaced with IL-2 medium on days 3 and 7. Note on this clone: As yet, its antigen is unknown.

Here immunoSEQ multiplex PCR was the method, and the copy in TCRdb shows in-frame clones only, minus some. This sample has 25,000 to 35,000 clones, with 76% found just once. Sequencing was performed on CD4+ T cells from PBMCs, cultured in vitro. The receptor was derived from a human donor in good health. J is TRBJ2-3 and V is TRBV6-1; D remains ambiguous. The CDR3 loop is CASSEGWGSWDTQYF. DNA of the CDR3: TGTGCCAGCAGTGAAGGTTGGGGAAGTTGGGATACGCAGTATTTT.